This T cell receptor beta chain was documented in a study of T cell responses to AZD1222 COVID-19 vaccine. Of note for this clone: Its target is unknown.

Whole-study findings and limits: With two AZD1222 doses given, Spike-specific TCR breadth and depth both rose. Across spike, vaccine-associated CD4 TCRs were found, dominant at 160-218 and 743-854.

Second-dose recipients at about 4 or about 12 weeks were treated as one pooled group. Libraries were prepared by immunoSEQ multiplex PCR; TCRdb keeps only in-frame clonotypes and omits some of them. The profile covers 150,000 to 200,000 clones, with approximately 90% appearing a single time and around 26% taken by the ten largest. Germline V CDR1 and CDR2: GTSNPN, SVGIG (reference sequence). The V and J ends lost 4 bases and 2 bases, in that order; junction bases with no gene match: 10. The CDR3 is 18 residues long. The source is an adult who received the AZD1222 COVID-19 vaccine. This rearrangement joins TRBV30 to TRBJ2-4; the match to TRBD2 covers 14 bases. Sample: peripheral blood, taken 28 days after the second AZD1222 dose. CDR3: CAWNRLAGGVGPKNIQYF. The DNA of the CDR3 is TGTGCCTGGAACCGACTAGCGGGAGGGGTGGGACCCAAAAACATTCAGTACTTC.